A single sample gave rise to the 12 T cell receptor beta chains below, sequenced in a study of blood T cell repertoires in COVID-19. Repertoires were generated with immunoSEQ multiplex PCR, while TCRdb's copy carries only in-frame clones and drops some. The sample lists about 150,000 clones; about 85% were seen once. Source material: peripheral blood. The source of these receptors is a woman in her 70s with acute or convalescent COVID-19.

The chain recombines TRBV2 with TRBJ1-5, with TRBD1 matching over 7 bases. From germline, CDR1 is SNHLY and CDR2 FYNNEI. Trimming cost V 6 bases and J 0 bases; bases outside gene matches: 8. The CDR3 contains 16 residues. The CDR3 coding sequence is TGTGCCAGCAGAGAGGAACAGGGGAATAGCAATCAGCCCCAGCATTTT. This sequence encodes CASREEQGNSNQPQHF.

The V gene is TRBV13, the J gene TRBJ2-1, with TRBD1 identical over 7 bases. J was trimmed by 7 bases and V by 5 bases; bases with no gene match: 5. Germline assignment: CDR1 PRHDT and CDR2 FYEKMQ (reference sequence). This CDR3 region has 13 residues. CDR3 sequence (DNA): TGTGCCAGCAGCCAAGAGGGACAGAATGAGCAGTTCTTC. It specifies CASSQEGQNEQFF.

J is TRBJ1-2 and V is TRBV7-8; D gene unclear. With 2 bases removed from V and 8 bases from J, the gap between germline ends came to 15 bases. From germline, CDR1 is SGHVS and CDR2 FQNEAQ. The CDR3 is made up of 14 amino acids. DNA of the CDR3: TGTGCCAGCAGCTTAAACCGGGAGGTTCAGGGCTACACCTTC. This gives the protein CASSLNREVQGYTF.

The J gene is TRBJ1-2, the V gene TRBV11-3; TRBD1 matches at 8 bases. V lost 4 bases to trimming and J lost 2 bases; unmatched junction nucleotides: 12. The CDR3 length is 17 residues. Per germline, CDR1 SGHNT and CDR2 YENEEA. As DNA, the CDR3 is TGTGCCAGCAGCTACACCATACACAGGGGGAAAAACTATGGCTACACCTTC. Amino acids: CASSYTIHRGKNYGYTF.

This chain connects TRBV7-8 to TRBJ1-4; D gene unclear. The V gene lost 1 base and the J gene lost 8 bases, with 14 bases spanning the gap. This CDR3 is 15 amino acids long. CDR1 is SGHVS and CDR2 is FQNEAQ in the germline V gene. This CDR3 reads CASSLGTLRGEKLFF. The CDR3 nucleotides read TGTGCCAGCAGCTTAGGGACGCTGCGAGGGGAAAAACTGTTTTTT. Filled out from reference TRBV7-8 and TRBJ1-4, the complete variable domain reads GAGVSQSPRYKVAKRGQDVALRCDPISGHVSLFWYQQALGQGPEFLTYFQNEAQLDKSGLPSDRFFAERPEGSVSTLKIQRTQQEDSAVYLCASSLGTLRGEKLFFGSGTQLSVL.

The chain has TRBV3-1 (or the pseudogene TRBV3-2) and TRBJ2-3, with 7 positions matching TRBD2. This CDR3 spans 13 amino acids. The V gene end was trimmed by 4 bases and the J gene end by 6 bases; junction bases not matched to a gene: 4. The germline V gene has CDR1 LGHDT and CDR2 YNNKEL (reference sequence). CDR3 in amino acids: CASSLGEGDTQYF. The CDR3 bases are TGTGCCAGCAGCCTTGGGGAGGGCGATACGCAGTATTTT.

The genes are TRBV21-1 and TRBJ2-7; the DNA was not used to check the table's D call, TRBD2. TRBV21-1 is a listed pseudogene. The length of the CDR3 is 17 residues. The CDR3 sequence: CASSPTSGGADSYEQYV. As DNA, the CDR3 is TGTGCCAGCAGCCCCACTAGCGGGGGGGCTGACTCCTACGAGCAGTACGTC.

V gene TRBV11-2 combines with J gene TRBJ2-1, with 9 positions matching TRBD2. V was clipped by 3 bases and J by 2 bases; unmatched bases: 11. The CDR3 length is 18 residues. Germline-derived CDR1 and CDR2 are SGHAT and FQNNGV. CDR3 sequence reads: CASSFRLAVVRTYNEQFF. In DNA, the CDR3 is TGTGCCAGCAGCTTCAGACTAGCGGTTGTACGAACCTACAATGAGCAGTTCTTC.

This chain connects TRBV3-1 (or the pseudogene TRBV3-2) to TRBJ1-5, with 9 bases identical to TRBD1. V gave up 2 bases and J gave up 4 bases; unmatched junction bases: 6. This CDR3 contains 16 residues. Germline CDR1 is LGHDT and CDR2 is YNNKEL (reference sequence). DNA of the CDR3: TGTGCCAGCAGCCAAAGGGACAGGGTATTTAATCAGCCCCAGCATTTT. Translating gives CASSQRDRVFNQPQHF.

The chain employs TRBV29-1 and TRBJ1-2; D perhaps matches TRBD1 (6 bases). Looked up from germline, CDR1 is SQVTM and CDR2 is ANQGSEA. The CDR3 covers 12 residues. V lost 7 bases and J 8 bases, leaving 17 bases between the germline ends. Here the CDR3 reads CSAKHRDRGYTF. CDR3 DNA sequence: TGCAGCGCCAAGCACAGGGACCGGGGCTACACCTTC.

This rearrangement joins TRBV7-2 to TRBJ2-5, with D maybe TRBD1 (6 bases). Germline CDR1 SGHTA, CDR2 FQGNSA. This CDR3 comprises 13 residues. The ends were cut back, 4 bases at V and 5 bases at J, with 11 bases in the middle. The CDR3 sequence is CASSSQGIETQYF. The CDR3 nucleotides are TGTGCCAGCAGCTCACAGGGTATCGAGACCCAGTACTTC.

The chain recombines TRBV12-3 or TRBV12-4 with TRBJ2-7; tentative D call: TRBD1 (6 bases). The V end lost 0 bases, the J end lost 3 bases, and 6 bases lay between the germline ends. The CDR3 has 13 amino acids. The CDR3 sequence is CASSLATGYEQYV. The CDR3 region has the DNA TGTGCCAGCAGTTTAGCGACAGGCTACGAGCAGTACGTC.